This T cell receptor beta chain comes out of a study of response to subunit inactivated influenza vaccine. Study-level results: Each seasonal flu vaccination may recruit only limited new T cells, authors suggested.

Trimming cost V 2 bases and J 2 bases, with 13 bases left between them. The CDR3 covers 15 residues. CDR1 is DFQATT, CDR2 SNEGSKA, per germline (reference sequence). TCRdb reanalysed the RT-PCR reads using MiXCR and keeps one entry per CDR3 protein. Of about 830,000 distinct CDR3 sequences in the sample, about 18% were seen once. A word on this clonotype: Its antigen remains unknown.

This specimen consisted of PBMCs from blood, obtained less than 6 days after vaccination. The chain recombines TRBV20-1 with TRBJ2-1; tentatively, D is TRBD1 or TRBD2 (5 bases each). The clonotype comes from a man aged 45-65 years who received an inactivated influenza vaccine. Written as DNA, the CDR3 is TGCAGTGCTAGATCCATACGGGGACCCTACAATGAGCAGTTCTTC. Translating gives CSARSIRGPYNEQFF.